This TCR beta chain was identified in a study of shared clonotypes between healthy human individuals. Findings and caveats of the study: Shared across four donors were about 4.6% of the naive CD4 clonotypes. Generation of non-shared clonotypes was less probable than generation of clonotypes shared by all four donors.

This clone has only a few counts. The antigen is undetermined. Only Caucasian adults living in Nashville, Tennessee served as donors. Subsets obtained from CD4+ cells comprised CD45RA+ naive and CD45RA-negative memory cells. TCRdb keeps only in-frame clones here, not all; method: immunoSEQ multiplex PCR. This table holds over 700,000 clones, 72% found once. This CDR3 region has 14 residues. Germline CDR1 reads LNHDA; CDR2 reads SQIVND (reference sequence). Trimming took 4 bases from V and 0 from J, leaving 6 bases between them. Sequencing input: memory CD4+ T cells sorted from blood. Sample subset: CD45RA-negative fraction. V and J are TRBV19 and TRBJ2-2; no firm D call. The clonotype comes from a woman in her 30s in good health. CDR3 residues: CASSRQSNTGELFF. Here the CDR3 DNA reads TGTGCCAGTAGTAGGCAGTCGAACACCGGGGAGCTGTTTTTT.